A selection of T cell receptor beta chains follows, all from one sample in a study of read filtering for tumor transcriptome and immune sequencing. A single record per CDR3 protein comes from TCRdb applying MiXCR to the reads. The sample lists over 35,000 distinct CDR3 sequences, about an eighth seen once, with around 28% in the top ten. The sequenced sample consisted of a population of CD138-negative cells sorted from bone marrow. These receptors all stem from a donor at least 40 years old with multiple myeloma. CDR3s include the opening cysteine and the closing phenylalanine or tryptophan. Fields, in order: CDR3 length, V gene, J gene, CDR3 protein.

10	TRBV20-1	TRBJ2-3	CSADEDTQYF
14	TRBV19	TRBJ2-2	CASDRQGMTGELFF
16	TRBV9	TRBJ2-7	CASSAGGTGSSYEQYF
15	TRBV20-1	TRBJ2-7	CSAKARLAAAYEQYF
13	TRBV7-2	TRBJ2-7	CASSSRLVGEQYF
15	TRBV28	TRBJ2-1	CASSNPWQGRYEQFF
13	TRBV3-1	TRBJ1-1	CASSQETHGKAFF
14	TRBV4-3	TRBJ2-2	CASSQVGAAGELFF
14	TRBV3-1	TRBJ1-1	CASSQGETNTEAFF
13	TRBV5-4	TRBJ2-2	CASSLSTTGELFF
17	TRBV3-1	TRBJ2-3	CASSKKPQGSSTDTQYF
15	TRBV6-6	TRBJ1-1	CASRSKRGPGTEAFF
13	TRBV20-1	TRBJ2-7	CSARDERSYEQYF
16	TRBV27	TRBJ2-2	CASSLFPGQNTGELFF
15	TRBV23-1	TRBJ1-5	CASSQDSHSNQPQHF
15	TRBV30	TRBJ1-5	CAWTGGYGPNQPQHF
17	TRBV7-9	TRBJ2-5	CASSLRSAGGVAETQYF
12	TRBV12-3/TRBV12-4	TRBJ2-3	CASSLGTDTQYF
16	TRBV14	TRBJ2-3	CASRPGPAHSTDTQYF
15	TRBV7-2	TRBJ1-2	CASSSPGATAFGYTF
17	TRBV27	TRBJ2-3	CASSPGITAYLTDTQYF
13	TRBV4-3	TRBJ1-4	CASSRARREKLFF
14	TRBV7-3	TRBJ2-1	CASSPSGLRGEQFF
15	TRBV3-1	TRBJ2-1	CASSQGASGYNEQFF
14	TRBV27	TRBJ1-1	CASTQNRGHTEAFF
17	TRBV4-2	TRBJ1-5	CASSQESQGAGGQPQHF
15	TRBV20-1	TRBJ1-1	CSARLFSRENTEAFF
14	TRBV18	TRBJ1-5	CASSPSQGHEPQHF
16	TRBV5-1	TRBJ2-1	CASSLTGGGAYNEQFF
18	TRBV7-2	TRBJ2-1	CASSLAQGISGRHNEQFF
15	TRBV5-1	TRBJ2-3	CASSLEEPFTDTQYF
16	TRBV14	TRBJ2-1	CASSRRVGEAYNEQFF
12	TRBV7-2	TRBJ2-2	CASSLTAVELFF
13	TRBV20-1	TRBJ2-1	CSAFRDTDNEQFF
13	TRBV11-2	TRBJ2-7	CASSPPVDYEQYF
16	TRBV5-1	TRBJ2-1	CASSLATSGSINEQFF
14	TRBV20-1	TRBJ2-1	CSASNGLSYNEQFF
13	TRBV7-2	TRBJ1-1	CASSSDRNTEAFF
12	TRBV28	TRBJ2-7	CASRGMAYEQYF
14	TRBV10-3	TRBJ1-2	CAISESIGGYGYTF
14	TRBV9	TRBJ2-1	CASSPREGGNEQFF